Each of the 5 T cell receptor beta chains below was sequenced from the same sample in a study of cytomegalovirus exposure and HLA in healthy donors. It was with 60 Vbeta and 13 Jbeta primers that the PCR ran. Sequencing used immunoSEQ multiplex PCR; TCRdb keeps in-frame clones, though not all of them. The sample contains 14,000 or so clones, less than 75% of which appear only once. Input material: PBMCs. Receptors originate from a woman aged 50 to 60 in good health and CMV-seropositive.

This clone was seen more than once but under ten times. The J gene is TRBJ1-3, the V gene TRBV29-1; 9 nucleotides line up with TRBD1. With 6 bases clipped from V and 4 bases from J, the junction kept 7 bases outside the gene matches. Germline CDR1 and CDR2: SQVTM and ANQGSEA. The CDR3 consists of 14 residues. In DNA form, the CDR3 reads TGCAGCGTCCTAGGGACAGGGACAGGAAACACCATATATTTT. It translates to CSVLGTGTGNTIYF.

This chain uses TRBV4-3 with TRBJ1-5; D ambiguous. The CDR3 totals 15 residues. Germline V CDR1 and CDR2: LGHNA, YSLEER. V dropped 1 base and J dropped 6 bases, with 13 bases sitting between them. The CDR3: CASSQGWAGSQPQHF. CDR3 DNA: TGCGCCAGCAGCCAAGGGTGGGCGGGCAGTCAGCCCCAGCATTTT.

The V gene is TRBV5-1, the J gene TRBJ2-7, with D perhaps TRBD1 (6 bases). The CDR3 has 13 residues. Deletions cut 4 bases from V and 6 bases from J, with 14 bases between. Germline V gives CDR1 SGHRS, CDR2 YFSETQ. The CDR3 DNA reads TGCGCCAGCAGCCAGGGGCAGTTTTTCGAGCAGTACTTC. Translation gives CASSQGQFFEQYF.

The chain has TRBV7-2 and TRBJ2-1; TRBD2 matches 8 bases. This CDR3 spans 16 amino acids. CDR1 is SGHTA and CDR2 is FQGNSA in the germline V gene. Losses at the gene ends were 5 bases for V and 3 bases for J; bases not matched to a gene: 9. For the CDR3, the DNA is TGTGCCAGCAGCGGCACTAGCGGAGGGAACTACAATGAGCAGTTCTTC. Amino acids: CASSGTSGGNYNEQFF.

Written as DNA, the CDR3 is TGTGCCAGCAGCTTAAACTTACCCTACAATGAGCAGTTCTTC. Residues: CASSLNLPYNEQFF. The chain is built from TRBV11-2 and TRBJ2-1; D uncertain. V gave up 2 bases and J gave up 2 bases, with 7 bases separating them. This CDR3 spans 14 amino acids. Germline V gene lookup returns CDR1 SGHAT and CDR2 FQNNGV.